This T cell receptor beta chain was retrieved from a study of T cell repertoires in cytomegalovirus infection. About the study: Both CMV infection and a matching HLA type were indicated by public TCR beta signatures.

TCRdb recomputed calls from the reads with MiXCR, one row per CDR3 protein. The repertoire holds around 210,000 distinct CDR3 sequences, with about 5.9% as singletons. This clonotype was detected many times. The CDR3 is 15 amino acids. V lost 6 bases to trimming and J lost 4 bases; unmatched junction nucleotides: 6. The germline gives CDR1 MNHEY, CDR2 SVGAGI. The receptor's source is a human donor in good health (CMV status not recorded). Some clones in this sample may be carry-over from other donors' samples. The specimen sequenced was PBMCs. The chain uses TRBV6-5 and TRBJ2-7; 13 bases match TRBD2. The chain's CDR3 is CASRRGLAGEYEQYF. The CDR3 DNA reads TGTGCCAGCAGGAGAGGACTAGCGGGGGAATACGAGCAGTACTTC.